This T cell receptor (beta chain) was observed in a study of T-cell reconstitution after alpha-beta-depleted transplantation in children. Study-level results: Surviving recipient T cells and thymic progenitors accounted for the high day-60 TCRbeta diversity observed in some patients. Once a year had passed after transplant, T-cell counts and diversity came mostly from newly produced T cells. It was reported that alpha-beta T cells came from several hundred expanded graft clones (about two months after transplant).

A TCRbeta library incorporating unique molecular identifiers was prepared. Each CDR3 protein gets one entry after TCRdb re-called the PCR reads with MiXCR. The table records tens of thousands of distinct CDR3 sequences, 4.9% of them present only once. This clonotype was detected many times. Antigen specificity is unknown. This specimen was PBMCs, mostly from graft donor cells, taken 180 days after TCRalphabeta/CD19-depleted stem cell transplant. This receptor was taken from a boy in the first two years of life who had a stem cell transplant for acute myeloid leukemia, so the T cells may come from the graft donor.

This chain's CDR3 is CASSLDPNRGVGELFF. Here the CDR3 DNA reads TGTGCCAGCAGCTTGGATCCTAACAGGGGTGTCGGGGAGCTGTTTTTT. The rearrangement links TRBV5-5 to TRBJ2-2, with 7 bases matching TRBD1. Germline values: CDR1 SGHKS, CDR2 YYEKEE (reference sequence). Trimming removed 0 bases from V and 7 bases from J; junction bases left unmatched: 9. The length of the CDR3 is 16 residues.